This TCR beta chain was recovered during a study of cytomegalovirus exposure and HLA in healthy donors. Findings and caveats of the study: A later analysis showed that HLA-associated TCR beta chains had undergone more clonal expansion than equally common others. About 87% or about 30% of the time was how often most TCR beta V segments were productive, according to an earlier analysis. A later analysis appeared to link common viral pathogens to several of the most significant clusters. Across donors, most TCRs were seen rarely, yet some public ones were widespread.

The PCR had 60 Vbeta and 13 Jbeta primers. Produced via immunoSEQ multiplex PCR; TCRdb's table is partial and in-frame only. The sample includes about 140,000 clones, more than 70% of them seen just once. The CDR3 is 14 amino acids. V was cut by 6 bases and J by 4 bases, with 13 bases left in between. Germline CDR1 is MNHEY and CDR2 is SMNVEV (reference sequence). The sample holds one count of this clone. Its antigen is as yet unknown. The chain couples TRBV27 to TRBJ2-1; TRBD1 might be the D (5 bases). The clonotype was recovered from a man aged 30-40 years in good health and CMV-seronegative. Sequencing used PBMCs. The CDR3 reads CASRVGHKYNEQFF. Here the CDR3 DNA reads TGTGCCAGCAGGGTGGGGCATAAATACAATGAGCAGTTCTTC.